This T cell receptor beta chain was documented in a study of T cells in Graves' hyperthyroidism and ophthalmopathy. About the research overall: Pretreatment peripheral blood was obtained at initial diagnosis.

This clonotype came up a few times. Researchers amplified the TCR beta CDR3 regions from RNA transcripts. First-round RT-PCR with HTBI primers amplified the TCR CDR3 region. TCRdb re-analysed the multiplex PCR reads in MiXCR, keeping a single row per CDR3 protein. The sample yields under 400,000 distinct CDR3 sequences, 15% to 18% seen once. The CDR3 consists of 15 residues. Germline V gives CDR1 PRHDT, CDR2 FYEKMQ (reference sequence). The V and J ends lost 6 bases and 3 bases respectively, with 18 bases between them. Clinical symptoms, serum thyroxine and TRAb, thyroid ultrasound and orbital computed tomography were used for the diagnoses.

The sample consisted of blood. The clonotype originates from a woman aged 18-30 years with Graves' hyperthyroidism that later progressed to Graves' ophthalmopathy. The chain employs TRBV13 and TRBJ2-7; the D gene is possibly TRBD2 (5 bases). The CDR3 region has the DNA TGTGCCAGCAGTTCACTCGGGGTGGTTGGCTACGAGCAGTACTTC. Its translation: CASSSLGVVGYEQYF.